The 5 T cell receptor beta chains below all came from one sample that was sequenced in a study of T-cell memory formation after mild COVID-19. TCRdb reprocessed the 5' RACE reads with MiXCR, giving one entry per CDR3 protein. Seen here are 45,000 to 55,000 distinct CDR3 sequences, approximately 9% observed once, and the top ten hold roughly 10%. Input material: PBMCs or a T cell subset sorted from them (not recorded which). These receptor sequences come from an adult woman who had mild COVID-19 (a few samples of this study predate the infection). Cell type and time point are not known.

This clonotype was detected ten times or more. The chain links TRBV30 to TRBJ2-7; D remains unclear. The CDR3 sequence is 12 residues long. Germline V gene sequence: CDR1 GTSNPN, CDR2 SVGIG (reference sequence). V was cut by 1 base and J by 2 bases, with 6 bases left in between. CDR3 amino acids: CAWSGLPYEQYF. CDR3 DNA sequence: TGTGCCTGGAGTGGGCTGCCCTACGAGCAGTACTTC.

Ten or more counts support this clonotype. Here the CDR3 DNA reads TGCGCCAGCAGCTTGGGACTCATGGAGACCCAGTACTTC. Its translation is CASSLGLMETQYF. This chain uses TRBV5-1 with TRBJ2-5; no clear D. V was trimmed by 0 bases and J by 5 bases, leaving 8 bases between them. The CDR3 is 13 amino acids. In germline, CDR1 is SGHRS, CDR2 YFSETQ.

This clonotype has a handful of counts. In DNA form, the CDR3 reads TGTGCCTGGAGAGAACGCGGGAGGGCCATAGATACGCAGTATTTT. This encodes CAWRERGRAIDTQYF. This rearrangement joins TRBV30 to TRBJ2-3; 9 nucleotides agree with TRBD2. J gave up 5 bases and V 3 bases, and 9 bases lay outside the gene matches. The V gene's germline CDR1 is GTSNPN and CDR2 SVGIG (reference sequence). The CDR3 is 15 residues long.

This clonotype was counted many times. The chain recombines TRBV6-6 with TRBJ2-2, with D unclear. Trimming removed 0 bases from V and 6 bases from J, with 8 bases in between. This CDR3 contains 14 residues. Germline lookup yields CDR1 MNHNY and CDR2 SVGAGI (reference sequence). The CDR3 loop reads CASSYSWGAGELFF. CDR3 coding DNA: TGTGCCAGCAGTTACTCGTGGGGTGCCGGGGAGCTGTTTTTT.

The rearrangement joins TRBV27 to TRBJ2-5, with 11 bases identical to TRBD2. CDR1 and CDR2 from the germline V gene are MNHEY and SMNVEV (reference sequence). The J segment lost 0 bases and the V segment lost 5 bases, leaving 2 bases of the junction unmatched. The CDR3 runs to 15 residues. CDR3 region: CASSRTSGYQETQYF. CDR3 DNA sequence: TGTGCCAGCAGTCGGACTAGCGGGTACCAAGAGACCCAGTACTTC.